Below are 3 T cell receptor beta chains sequenced from a single sample in a study of identical twins. TCRdb redid the calling of the 5' RACE reads with MiXCR, one entry per CDR3 protein. Among 1.5 million to 2 million distinct CDR3 sequences listed, 25% to 35% were seen once. The sample taken for sequencing was cord blood. These receptors originate from a newborn girl in good health.

This chain connects TRBV9 to TRBJ2-7; a weak D match, TRBD1 (6 bases). Germline loops: CDR1 SGDLS, CDR2 YYNGEE. V lost 3 bases and J 6 bases, leaving 13 bases between the germline ends. The CDR3 sequence is 13 residues long. CDR3 region: CASSGLTGPEQYF. The CDR3 DNA follows: TGTGCCAGCAGCGGACTAACAGGGCCCGAGCAGTACTTC.

This clonotype came up many times. The chain couples TRBV4-2 to TRBJ1-2, with D unclear. The V gene lost 0 bases and the J gene lost 5 bases, with 7 bases spanning the gap. This CDR3 is 13 amino acids long. Germline assignment: CDR1 LGHNA and CDR2 YNFKEQ. The CDR3 DNA reads TGTGCCAGCAGCCAAGATCGGGAGTATGGCTACACCTTC. Amino acids: CASSQDREYGYTF.

This clonotype was picked up a small number of times. The chain links TRBV20-1 to TRBJ2-4; 7 positions match TRBD1. The germline gives CDR1 DFQATT, CDR2 SNEGSKA (reference sequence). This CDR3 is built from 14 residues. Trimming removed 7 bases from V and 5 bases from J; junction bases left unmatched: 11. The CDR3 spells CSGFRQGLQNIQYF. As DNA, the CDR3 is TGCAGTGGGTTCCGACAGGGTCTCCAAAACATTCAGTACTTC.